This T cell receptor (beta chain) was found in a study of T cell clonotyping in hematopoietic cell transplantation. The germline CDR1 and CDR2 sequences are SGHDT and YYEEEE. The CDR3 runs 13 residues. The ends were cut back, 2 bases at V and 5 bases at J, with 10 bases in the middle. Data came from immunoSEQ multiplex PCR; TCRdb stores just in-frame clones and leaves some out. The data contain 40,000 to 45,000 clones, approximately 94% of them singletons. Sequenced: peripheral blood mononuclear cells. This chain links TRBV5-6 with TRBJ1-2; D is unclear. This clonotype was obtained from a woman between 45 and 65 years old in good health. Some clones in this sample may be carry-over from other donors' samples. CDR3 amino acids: CASSLDGSYGYTF. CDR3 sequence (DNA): TGTGCCAGCAGCTTAGACGGAAGTTATGGCTACACCTTC.